The clone carrying this T cell receptor beta chain was seen at least ten times. As yet, its antigen is unknown. Using its own MiXCR run on the 5' RACE reads, TCRdb lists one record per CDR3 protein. The sample contains nearly 200,000 distinct CDR3 sequences, roughly 15% of which appear only once. This entry is derived from a study of identical twins. Overall study findings and caveats: In monozygotic twins, models underestimated the sharing of out-of-frame TCR alpha.

V was pared by 2 bases and J by 6 bases, with 6 bases of the junction left unmatched. Germline CDR1 is MGHRA and CDR2 is YSYEKL. CDR3 length equals 15 residues. This sample also appeared in a second study, on T cells expressing NK-cell markers.

The sequenced sample was CD8+ T cells sorted from blood. This TCR was recovered from a young woman in good health. The chain is built from TRBV4-1 and TRBJ2-1; 8 bases align to TRBD1. CDR3 sequence: CASSQKTGQVNEQFF. For the CDR3, the DNA is TGCGCCAGCAGCCAAAAAACGGGACAGGTCAATGAGCAGTTCTTC.